This T cell receptor (beta chain) was recorded in a study of response to subunit inactivated influenza vaccine. General study findings and limits: With each seasonal influenza vaccination, the authors suggested, few new T cells are recruited.

The CDR3 has 13 residues. The germline gives CDR1 MNHEY, CDR2 SVGAGI. V lost 0 bases, J lost 12 bases, and 15 bases lay in between. TCRdb called the RT-PCR reads again in MiXCR, with one record for every CDR3 protein. Among roughly 650,000 distinct CDR3 sequences listed, around 15% were seen once. About this clonotype: The antigen is undetermined.

This receptor was obtained from a man aged 50-59 years who received an inactivated influenza vaccine. This material consisted of PBMCs from blood, taken around 15 days before vaccination. The chain employs TRBV6-5 and TRBJ2-7, with D possibly matching TRBD1 (6 bases). The chain's CDR3 is CASSYSRGTRAYF. In nucleotides, the CDR3 is TGTGCCAGCAGTTACTCCAGGGGTACTCGGGCGTACTTC.